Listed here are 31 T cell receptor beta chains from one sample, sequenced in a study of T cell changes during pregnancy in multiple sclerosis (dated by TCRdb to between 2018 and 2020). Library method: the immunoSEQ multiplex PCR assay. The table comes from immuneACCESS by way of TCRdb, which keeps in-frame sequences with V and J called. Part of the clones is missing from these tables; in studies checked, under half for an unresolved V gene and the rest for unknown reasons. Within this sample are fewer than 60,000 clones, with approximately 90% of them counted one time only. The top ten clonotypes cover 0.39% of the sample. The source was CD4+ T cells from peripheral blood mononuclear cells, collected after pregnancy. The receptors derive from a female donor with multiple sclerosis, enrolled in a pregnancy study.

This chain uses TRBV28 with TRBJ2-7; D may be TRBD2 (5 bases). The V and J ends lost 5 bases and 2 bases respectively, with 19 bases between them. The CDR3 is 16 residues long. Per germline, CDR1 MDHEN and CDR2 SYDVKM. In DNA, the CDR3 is TGTGCCAGCAGTCAATGGACCGGGGTCGGTCCCTACGAGCAGTACTTC. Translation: CASSQWTGVGPYEQYF.

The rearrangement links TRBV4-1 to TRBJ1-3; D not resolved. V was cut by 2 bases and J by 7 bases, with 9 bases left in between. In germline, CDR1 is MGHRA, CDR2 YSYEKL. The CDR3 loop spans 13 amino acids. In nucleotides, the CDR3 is TGCGCCAGCAGCCAACGGTCTGAGAACACCATATATTTT. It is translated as CASSQRSENTIYF.

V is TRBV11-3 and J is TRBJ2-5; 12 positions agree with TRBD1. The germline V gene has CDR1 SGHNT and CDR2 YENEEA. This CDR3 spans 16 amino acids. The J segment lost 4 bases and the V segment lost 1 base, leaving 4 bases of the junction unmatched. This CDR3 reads CASSLGGQGAVETQYF. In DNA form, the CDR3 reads TGTGCCAGCAGCTTAGGGGGACAGGGGGCCGTAGAGACCCAGTACTTC.

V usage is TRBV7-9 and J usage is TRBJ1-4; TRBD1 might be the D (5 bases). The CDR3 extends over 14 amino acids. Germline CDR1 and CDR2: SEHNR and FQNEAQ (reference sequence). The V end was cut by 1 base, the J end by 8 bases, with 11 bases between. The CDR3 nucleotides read TGTGCCAGCAGCTTAGACGGGGGAGGAGAAAAACTGTTTTTT. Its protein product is CASSLDGGGEKLFF.

CDR3 residues: CASSAIGGAGGYTF. The CDR3 DNA follows: TGTGCCAGCAGCGCAATAGGGGGGGCGGGTGGCTACACCTTC. The J gene is TRBJ1-2, the V gene TRBV9; D perhaps matches TRBD1 (6 bases). Germline loops: CDR1 SGDLS, CDR2 YYNGEE. The CDR3 extends over 14 amino acids. Trimming removed 3 bases from V and 7 bases from J, with 16 bases in between.

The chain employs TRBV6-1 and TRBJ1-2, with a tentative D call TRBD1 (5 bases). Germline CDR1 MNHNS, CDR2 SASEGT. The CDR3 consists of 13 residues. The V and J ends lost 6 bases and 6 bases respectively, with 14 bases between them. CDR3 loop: CASRGPGGNGYTF. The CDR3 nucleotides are TGTGCCAGCAGAGGTCCGGGGGGGAATGGCTACACCTTC.

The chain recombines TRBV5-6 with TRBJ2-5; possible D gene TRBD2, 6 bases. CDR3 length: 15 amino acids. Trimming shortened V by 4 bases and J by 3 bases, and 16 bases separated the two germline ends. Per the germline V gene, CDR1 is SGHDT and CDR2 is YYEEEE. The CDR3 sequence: CASSPVLARKETQYF. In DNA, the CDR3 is TGTGCCAGCAGCCCCGTCCTAGCGCGGAAAGAGACCCAGTACTTC.

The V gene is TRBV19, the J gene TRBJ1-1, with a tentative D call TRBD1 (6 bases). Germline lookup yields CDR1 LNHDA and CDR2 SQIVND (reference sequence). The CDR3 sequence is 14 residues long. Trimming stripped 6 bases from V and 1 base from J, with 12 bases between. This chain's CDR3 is CASRPGQQNTEAFF. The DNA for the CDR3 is TGTGCCAGTAGGCCGGGACAACAGAACACTGAAGCTTTCTTT.

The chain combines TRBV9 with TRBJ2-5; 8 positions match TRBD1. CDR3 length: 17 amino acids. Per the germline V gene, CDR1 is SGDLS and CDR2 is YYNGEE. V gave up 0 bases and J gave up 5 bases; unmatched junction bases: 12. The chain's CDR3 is CASSVDPAGTGRETQYF. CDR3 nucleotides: TGTGCCAGCAGCGTAGATCCCGCGGGGACAGGTCGGGAGACCCAGTACTTC.

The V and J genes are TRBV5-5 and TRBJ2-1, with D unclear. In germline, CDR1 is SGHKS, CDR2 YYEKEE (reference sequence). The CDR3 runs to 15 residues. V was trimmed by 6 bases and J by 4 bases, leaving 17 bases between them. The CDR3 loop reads CASTPDPRGYNEQFF. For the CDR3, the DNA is TGTGCCAGCACCCCAGACCCCAGAGGATACAATGAGCAGTTCTTC.

CDR3 region: CASSPEEGQPQHF. In DNA, the CDR3 is TGTGCCAGCAGTCCGGAGGAGGGTCAGCCCCAGCATTTT. The chain is built from TRBV27 and TRBJ1-5; D unresolved. Trimming took off 5 bases at V and 6 bases at J, with 11 bases between the two ends. The CDR3 totals 13 residues. CDR1 and CDR2 from the germline V gene are MNHEY and SMNVEV (reference sequence).

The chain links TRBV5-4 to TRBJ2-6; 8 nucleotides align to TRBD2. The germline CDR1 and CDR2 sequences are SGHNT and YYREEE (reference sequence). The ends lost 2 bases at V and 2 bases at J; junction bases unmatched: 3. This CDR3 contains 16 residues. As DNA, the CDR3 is TGTGCCAGCAGCTTCAGAGCGGGAGCTGGGGCCAACGTCCTGACTTTC. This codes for CASSFRAGAGANVLTF.

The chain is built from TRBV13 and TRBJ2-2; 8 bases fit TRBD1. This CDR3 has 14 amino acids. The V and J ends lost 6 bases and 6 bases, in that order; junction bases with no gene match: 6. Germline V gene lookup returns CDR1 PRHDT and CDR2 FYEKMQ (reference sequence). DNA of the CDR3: TGTGCCAGCAGTATGACAGGGGTCCCCGGGGAGCTGTTTTTT. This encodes CASSMTGVPGELFF.

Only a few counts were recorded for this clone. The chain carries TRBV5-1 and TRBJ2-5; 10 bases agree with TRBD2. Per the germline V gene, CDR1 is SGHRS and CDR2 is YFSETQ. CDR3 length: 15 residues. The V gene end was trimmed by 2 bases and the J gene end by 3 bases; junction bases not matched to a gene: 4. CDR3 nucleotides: TGCGCCAGCAGCTTACTAGCGGGACGCGAAGAGACCCAGTACTTC. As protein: CASSLLAGREETQYF.

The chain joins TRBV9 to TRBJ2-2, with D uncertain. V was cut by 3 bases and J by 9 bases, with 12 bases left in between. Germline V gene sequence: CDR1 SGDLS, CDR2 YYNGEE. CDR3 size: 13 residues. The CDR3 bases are TGTGCCAGCAGCGCCCGACTTGATAGGGAGCTGTTTTTT. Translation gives CASSARLDRELFF.

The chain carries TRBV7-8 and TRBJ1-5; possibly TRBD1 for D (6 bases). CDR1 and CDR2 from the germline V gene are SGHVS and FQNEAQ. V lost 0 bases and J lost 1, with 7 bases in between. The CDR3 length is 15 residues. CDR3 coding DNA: TGTGCCAGCAGCTTAGCCGGACAGAGCAATCAGCCCCAGCATTTT. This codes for CASSLAGQSNQPQHF.

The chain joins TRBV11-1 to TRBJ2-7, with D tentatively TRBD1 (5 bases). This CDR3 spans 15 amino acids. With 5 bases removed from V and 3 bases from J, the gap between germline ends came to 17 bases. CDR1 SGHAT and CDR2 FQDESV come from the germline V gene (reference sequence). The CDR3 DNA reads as TGTGCCAGCAGCGCCCAGGGAATCCCCCACTACGAGCAGTACTTC. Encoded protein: CASSAQGIPHYEQYF. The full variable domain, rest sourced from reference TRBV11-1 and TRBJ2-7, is EAEVAQSPRYKITEKSQAVAFWCDPISGHATLYWYRQILGQGPELLVQFQDESVVDDSQLPKDRFSAERLKGVDSTLKIQPAELGDSAMYLCASSAQGIPHYEQYFGPGTRLTVT.

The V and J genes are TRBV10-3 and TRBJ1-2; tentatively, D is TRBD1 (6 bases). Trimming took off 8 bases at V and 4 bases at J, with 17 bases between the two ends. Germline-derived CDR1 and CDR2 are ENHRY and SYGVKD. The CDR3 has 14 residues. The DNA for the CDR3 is TGTGCCATCCCAACAGGGATTCATGGCTATGGCTACACCTTC. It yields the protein CAIPTGIHGYGYTF.

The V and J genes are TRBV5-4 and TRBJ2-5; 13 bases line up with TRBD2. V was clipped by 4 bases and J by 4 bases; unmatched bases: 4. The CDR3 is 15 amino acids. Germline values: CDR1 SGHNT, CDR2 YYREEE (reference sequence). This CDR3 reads CASSPGLAGSETQYF. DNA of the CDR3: TGTGCCAGCAGCCCGGGACTAGCGGGGTCAGAGACCCAGTACTTC. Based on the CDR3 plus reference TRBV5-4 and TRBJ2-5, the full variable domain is ETGVTQSPTHLIKTRGQQVTLRCSSQSGHNTVSWYQQALGQGPQFIFQYYREEENGRGNFPPRFSGLQFPNYSSELNVNALELDDSALYLCASSPGLAGSETQYFGPGTRLLVL.

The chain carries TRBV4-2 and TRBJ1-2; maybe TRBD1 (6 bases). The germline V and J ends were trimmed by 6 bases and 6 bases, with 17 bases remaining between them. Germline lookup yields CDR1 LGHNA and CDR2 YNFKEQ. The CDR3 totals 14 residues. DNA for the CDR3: TGTGCCAGCAGGACGGACGGGGGGCGAGATGGCTACACCTTC. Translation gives CASRTDGGRDGYTF.

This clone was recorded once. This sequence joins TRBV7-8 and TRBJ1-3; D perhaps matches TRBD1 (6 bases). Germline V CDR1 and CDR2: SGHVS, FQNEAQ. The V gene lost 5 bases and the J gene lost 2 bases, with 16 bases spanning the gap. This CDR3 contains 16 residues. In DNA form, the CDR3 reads TGTGCCAGCAGCACCCCATACAGGGACCCTGGAAACACCATATATTTT. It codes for CASSTPYRDPGNTIYF.

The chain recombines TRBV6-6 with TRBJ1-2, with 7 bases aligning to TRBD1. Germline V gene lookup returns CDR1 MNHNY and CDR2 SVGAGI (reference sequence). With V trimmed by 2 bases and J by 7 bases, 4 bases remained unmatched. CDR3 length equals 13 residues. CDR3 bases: TGTGCCAGCAGTTACGACAGGGTGGGTGGCTACACCTTC. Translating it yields CASSYDRVGGYTF.

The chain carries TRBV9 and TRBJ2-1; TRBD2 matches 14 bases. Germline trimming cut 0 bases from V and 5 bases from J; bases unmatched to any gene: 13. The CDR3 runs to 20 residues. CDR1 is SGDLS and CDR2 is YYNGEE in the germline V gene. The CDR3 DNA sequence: TGTGCCAGCAGCGTAGCGGGGGGGACTAGCGGGAGACGACTCCACAATGAGCAGTTCTTC. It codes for CASSVAGGTSGRRLHNEQFF.

CDR3 DNA: TGTGCCTGGAGTGGACGTCAGGGGATGAACACTGAAGCTTTCTTT. Protein product: CAWSGRQGMNTEAFF. The chain uses TRBV30 and TRBJ1-1; tentative D call: TRBD1 (6 bases). CDR3 size: 15 residues. Germline V gives CDR1 GTSNPN, CDR2 SVGIG (reference sequence). Trimming pared 1 base from V and 0 bases from J, leaving 12 bases between.

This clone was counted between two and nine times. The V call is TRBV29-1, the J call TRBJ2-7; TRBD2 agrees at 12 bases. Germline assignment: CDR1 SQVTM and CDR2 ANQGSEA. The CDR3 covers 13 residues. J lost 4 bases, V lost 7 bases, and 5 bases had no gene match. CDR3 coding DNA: TGCAGCGCCCTGGGACTAGCGGGTTACGAGCAGTACTTC. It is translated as CSALGLAGYEQYF.

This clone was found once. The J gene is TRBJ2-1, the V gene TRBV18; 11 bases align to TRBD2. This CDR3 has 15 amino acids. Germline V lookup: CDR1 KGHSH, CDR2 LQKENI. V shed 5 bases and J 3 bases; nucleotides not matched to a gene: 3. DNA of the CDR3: TGTGCCAGCTCAGAAGGACTAGCGGGCTACAATGAGCAGTTCTTC. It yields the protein CASSEGLAGYNEQFF.

Here the CDR3 reads CATSSHQGGTEAFF. The CDR3 DNA sequence: TGTGCCACCAGCAGCCACCAAGGGGGCACTGAAGCTTTCTTT. This rearrangement joins TRBV15 to TRBJ1-1; TRBD1 might be the D (6 bases). In germline, CDR1 is LNHNV, CDR2 YYDKDF (reference sequence). The germline V and J ends were trimmed by 3 bases and 4 bases, with 12 bases remaining between them. The CDR3 sequence is 14 residues long.

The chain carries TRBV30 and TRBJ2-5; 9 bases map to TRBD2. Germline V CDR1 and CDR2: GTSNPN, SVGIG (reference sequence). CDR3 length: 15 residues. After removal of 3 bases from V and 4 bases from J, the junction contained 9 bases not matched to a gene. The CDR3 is CAWRSGTSSSETQYF. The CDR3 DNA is TGTGCCTGGAGGTCCGGGACTAGCTCGTCAGAGACCCAGTACTTC.

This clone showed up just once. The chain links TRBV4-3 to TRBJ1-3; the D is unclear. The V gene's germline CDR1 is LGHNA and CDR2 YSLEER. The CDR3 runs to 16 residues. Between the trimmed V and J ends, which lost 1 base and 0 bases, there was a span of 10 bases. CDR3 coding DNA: TGCGCCAGCAGCCAAGTCGGGGTCCTCTCTGGAAACACCATATATTTT. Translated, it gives CASSQVGVLSGNTIYF.

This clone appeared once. The CDR3 loop reads CASSQDLPSGSPETQYF. The CDR3 DNA follows: TGCGCCAGCAGCCAAGATTTGCCTAGCGGGAGCCCGGAGACCCAGTACTTC. V is TRBV4-3 and J is TRBJ2-5; 10 bases fit TRBD2. The CDR3 covers 17 residues. Germline V gene lookup returns CDR1 LGHNA and CDR2 YSLEER. The V gene end was trimmed by 0 bases and the J gene end by 5 bases; junction bases not matched to a gene: 9.

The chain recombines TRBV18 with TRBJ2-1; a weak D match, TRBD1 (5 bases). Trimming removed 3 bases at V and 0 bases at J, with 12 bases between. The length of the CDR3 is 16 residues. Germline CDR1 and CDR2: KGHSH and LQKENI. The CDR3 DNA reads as TGTGCCAGCTCACCGCTGATAGGGGACTCCTACAATGAGCAGTTCTTC. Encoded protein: CASSPLIGDSYNEQFF.